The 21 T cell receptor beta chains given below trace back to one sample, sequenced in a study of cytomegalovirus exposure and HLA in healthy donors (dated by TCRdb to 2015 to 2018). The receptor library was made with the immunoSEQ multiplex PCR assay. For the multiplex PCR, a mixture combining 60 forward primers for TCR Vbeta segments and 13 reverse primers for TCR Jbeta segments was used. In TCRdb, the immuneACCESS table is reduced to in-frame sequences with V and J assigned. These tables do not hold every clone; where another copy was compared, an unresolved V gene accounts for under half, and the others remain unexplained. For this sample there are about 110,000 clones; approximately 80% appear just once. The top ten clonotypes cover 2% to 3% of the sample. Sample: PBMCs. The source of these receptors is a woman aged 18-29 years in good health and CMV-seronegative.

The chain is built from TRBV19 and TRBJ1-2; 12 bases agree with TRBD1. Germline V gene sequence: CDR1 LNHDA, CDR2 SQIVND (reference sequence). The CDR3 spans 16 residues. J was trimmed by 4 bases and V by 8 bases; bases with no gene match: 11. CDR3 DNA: TGTGCCAGTGAGGGACAGGGGGCGCGGAGTAGCTATGGCTACACCTTC. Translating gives CASEGQGARSSYGYTF. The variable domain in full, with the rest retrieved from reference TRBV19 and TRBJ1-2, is DGGITQSPKYLFRKEGQNVTLSCEQNLNHDAMYWYRQDPGQGLRLIYYSQIVNDFQKGDIAEGYSVSREKKESFPLTVTSAQKNPTAFYLCASEGQGARSSYGYTFGSGTRLTVV.

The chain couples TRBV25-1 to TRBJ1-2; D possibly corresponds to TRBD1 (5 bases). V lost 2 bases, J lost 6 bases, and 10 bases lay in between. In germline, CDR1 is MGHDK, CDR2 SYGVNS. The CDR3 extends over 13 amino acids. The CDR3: CASSEPRQHGYTF. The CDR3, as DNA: TGTGCCAGCAGTGAACCTAGACAGCATGGCTACACCTTC.

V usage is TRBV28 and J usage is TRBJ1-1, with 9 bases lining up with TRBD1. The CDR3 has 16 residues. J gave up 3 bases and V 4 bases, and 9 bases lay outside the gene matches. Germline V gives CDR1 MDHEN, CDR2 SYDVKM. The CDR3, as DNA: TGTGCCAGCAGTTCCGGACAGGGGCCAAGGGACACTGAAGCTTTCTTT. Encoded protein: CASSSGQGPRDTEAFF.

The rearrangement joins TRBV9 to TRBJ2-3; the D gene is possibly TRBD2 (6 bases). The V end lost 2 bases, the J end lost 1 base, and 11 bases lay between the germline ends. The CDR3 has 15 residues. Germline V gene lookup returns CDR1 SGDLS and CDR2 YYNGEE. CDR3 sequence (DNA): TGTGCCAGCAGCGTGGGGACTCACCGCACAGATACGCAGTATTTT. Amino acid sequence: CASSVGTHRTDTQYF.

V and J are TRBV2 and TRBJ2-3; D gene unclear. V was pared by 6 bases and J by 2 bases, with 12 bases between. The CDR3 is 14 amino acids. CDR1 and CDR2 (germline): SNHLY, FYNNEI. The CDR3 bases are TGTGCCAGCAGAGACTGGCAGATCACAGATACGCAGTATTTT. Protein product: CASRDWQITDTQYF.

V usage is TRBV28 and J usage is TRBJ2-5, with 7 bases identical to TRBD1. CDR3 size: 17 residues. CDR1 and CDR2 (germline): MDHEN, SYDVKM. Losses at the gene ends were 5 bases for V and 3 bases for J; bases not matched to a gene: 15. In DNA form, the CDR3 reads TGTGCCAGCAGTCCACCTCTGTACAGCGACAGGGAAGAGACCCAGTACTTC. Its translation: CASSPPLYSDREETQYF. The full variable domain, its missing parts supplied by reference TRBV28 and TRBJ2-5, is DVKVTQSSRYLVKRTGEKVFLECVQDMDHENMFWYRQDPGLGLRLIYFSYDVKMKEKGDIPEGYSVSREKKERFSLILESASTNQTSMYLCASSPPLYSDREETQYFGPGTRLLVL.

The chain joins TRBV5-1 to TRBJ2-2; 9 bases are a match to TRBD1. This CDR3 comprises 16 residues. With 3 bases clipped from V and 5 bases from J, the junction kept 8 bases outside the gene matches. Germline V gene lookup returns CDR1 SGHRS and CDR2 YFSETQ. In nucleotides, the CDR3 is TGCGCCAGCAGCTCACTCGGGACAGGGCGGACCGGGGAGCTGTTTTTT. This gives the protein CASSSLGTGRTGELFF.

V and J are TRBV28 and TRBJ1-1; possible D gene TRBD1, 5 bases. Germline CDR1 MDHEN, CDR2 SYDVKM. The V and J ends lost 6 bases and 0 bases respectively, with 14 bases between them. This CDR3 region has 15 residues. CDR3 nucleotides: TGTGCCAGCAGCCGATGGACACGATTGAACACTGAAGCTTTCTTT. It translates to CASSRWTRLNTEAFF.

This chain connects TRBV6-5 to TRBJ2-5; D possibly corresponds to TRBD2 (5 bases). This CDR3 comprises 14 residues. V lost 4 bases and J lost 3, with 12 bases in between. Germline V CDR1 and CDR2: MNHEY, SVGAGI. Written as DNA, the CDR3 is TGTGCCAGCAGTTCCTCACTCGGGGAAGAGACCCAGTACTTC. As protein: CASSSSLGEETQYF.

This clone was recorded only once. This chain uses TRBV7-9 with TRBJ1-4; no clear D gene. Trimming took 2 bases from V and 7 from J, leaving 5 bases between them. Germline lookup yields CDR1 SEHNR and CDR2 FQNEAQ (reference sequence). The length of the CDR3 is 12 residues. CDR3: CASSLNGEKLFF. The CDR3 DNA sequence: TGTGCCAGCAGCTTAAACGGTGAAAAACTGTTTTTT.

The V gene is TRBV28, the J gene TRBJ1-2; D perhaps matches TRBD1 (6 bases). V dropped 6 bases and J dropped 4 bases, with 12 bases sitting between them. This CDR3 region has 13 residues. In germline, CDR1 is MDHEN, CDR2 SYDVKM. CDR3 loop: CASRRGGFYGYTF. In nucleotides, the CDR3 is TGTGCCAGCAGAAGAGGGGGTTTCTATGGCTACACCTTC.

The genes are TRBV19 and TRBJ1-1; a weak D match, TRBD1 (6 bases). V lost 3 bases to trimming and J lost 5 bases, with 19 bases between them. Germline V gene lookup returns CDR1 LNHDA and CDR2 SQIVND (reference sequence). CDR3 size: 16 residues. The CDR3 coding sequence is TGTGCCAGTAGTATCGGGGCAGGGGTATCCGTAACTGAAGCTTTCTTT. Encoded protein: CASSIGAGVSVTEAFF. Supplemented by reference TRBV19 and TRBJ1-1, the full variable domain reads DGGITQSPKYLFRKEGQNVTLSCEQNLNHDAMYWYRQDPGQGLRLIYYSQIVNDFQKGDIAEGYSVSREKKESFPLTVTSAQKNPTAFYLCASSIGAGVSVTEAFFGQGTRLTVV.

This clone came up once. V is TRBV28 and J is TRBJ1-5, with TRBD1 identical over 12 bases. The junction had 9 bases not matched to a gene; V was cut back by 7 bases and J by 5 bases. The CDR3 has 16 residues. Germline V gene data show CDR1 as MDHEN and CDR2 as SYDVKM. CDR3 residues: CASTPRRDRGHQPQHF. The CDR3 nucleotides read TGTGCCAGCACCCCCCGCCGGGACAGGGGGCATCAGCCCCAGCATTTT.

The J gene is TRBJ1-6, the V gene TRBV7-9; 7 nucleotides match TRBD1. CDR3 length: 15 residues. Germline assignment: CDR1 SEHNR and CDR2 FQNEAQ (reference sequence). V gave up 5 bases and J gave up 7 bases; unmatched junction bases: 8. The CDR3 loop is CASSLGTVGNSPLHF. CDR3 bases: TGTGCCAGCAGCCTAGGGACAGTGGGAAATTCACCCCTCCACTTT.

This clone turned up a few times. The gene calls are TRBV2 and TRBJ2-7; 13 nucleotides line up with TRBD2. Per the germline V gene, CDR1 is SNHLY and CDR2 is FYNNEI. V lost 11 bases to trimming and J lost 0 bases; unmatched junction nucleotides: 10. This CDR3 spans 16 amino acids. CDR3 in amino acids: CAGAGTSGTSSYEQYF. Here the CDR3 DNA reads TGTGCCGGTGCCGGGACTAGCGGGACCAGCTCCTACGAGCAGTACTTC.

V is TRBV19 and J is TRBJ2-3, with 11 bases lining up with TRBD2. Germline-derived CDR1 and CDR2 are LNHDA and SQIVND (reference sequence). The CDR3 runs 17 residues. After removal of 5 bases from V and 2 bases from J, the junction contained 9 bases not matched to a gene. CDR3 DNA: TGTGCCAGTAGTTATCGGGGACTAGCGGCGAACACAGATACGCAGTATTTT. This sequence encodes CASSYRGLAANTDTQYF.

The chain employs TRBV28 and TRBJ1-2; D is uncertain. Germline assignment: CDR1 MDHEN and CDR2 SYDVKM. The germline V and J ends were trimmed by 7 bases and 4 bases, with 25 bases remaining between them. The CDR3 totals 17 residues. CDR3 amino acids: CASNLPGDWGSAYGYTF. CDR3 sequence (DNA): TGTGCCAGCAACCTCCCCGGGGATTGGGGTTCTGCCTATGGCTACACCTTC.

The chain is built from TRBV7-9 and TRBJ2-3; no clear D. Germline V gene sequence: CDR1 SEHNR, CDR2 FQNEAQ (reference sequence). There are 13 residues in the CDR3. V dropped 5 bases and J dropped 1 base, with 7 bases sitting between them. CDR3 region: CASSVGGTDTQYF. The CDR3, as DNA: TGTGCCAGCAGCGTGGGCGGCACAGATACGCAGTATTTT.

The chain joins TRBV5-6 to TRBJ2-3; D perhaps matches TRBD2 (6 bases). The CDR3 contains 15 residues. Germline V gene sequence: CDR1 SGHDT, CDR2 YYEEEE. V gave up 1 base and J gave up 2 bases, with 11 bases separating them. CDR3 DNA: TGTGCCAGCAGCTTGTTACTAGCCGTCACAGATACGCAGTATTTT. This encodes CASSLLLAVTDTQYF.

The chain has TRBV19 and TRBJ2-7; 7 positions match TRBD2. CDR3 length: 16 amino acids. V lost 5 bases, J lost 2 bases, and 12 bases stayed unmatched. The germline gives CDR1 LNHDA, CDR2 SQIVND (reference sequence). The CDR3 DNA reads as TGTGCCAGTAGTGTTTCCTCTAGCGGTTCAACCTACGAGCAGTACTTC. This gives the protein CASSVSSSGSTYEQYF.

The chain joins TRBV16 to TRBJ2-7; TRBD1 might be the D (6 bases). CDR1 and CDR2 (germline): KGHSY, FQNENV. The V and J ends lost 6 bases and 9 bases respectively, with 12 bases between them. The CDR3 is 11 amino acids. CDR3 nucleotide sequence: TGTGCCAGCAGACTACAGGGTGTGCAGTACTTC. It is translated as CASRLQGVQYF.